The 22 T cell receptor beta chains in this list originate from one sample, sequenced in a study of beta chain features in type 1 diabetes. Every bit of the isolated RNA underwent reverse transcription, so sequencing read expressed TCRB transcripts. Repertoires were generated with immunoSEQ multiplex PCR, while TCRdb's copy carries only in-frame clones and drops some. Of 350,000 to 400,000 clones in the sample, roughly 16% are singletons; the top ten hold more than 0.015%. The source material was naive CD4+ T cells from blood. The source of these receptors is a woman under 30 in good health.

The V call is TRBV7-9, the J call TRBJ1-5; D is ambiguous. The V end lost 1 base, the J end lost 4 bases, and 17 bases lay between the germline ends. This CDR3 contains 17 residues. From germline, CDR1 is SEHNR and CDR2 FQNEAQ (reference sequence). The CDR3 here is CASSLDQGAVRNQPQHF. The DNA of the CDR3 is TGTGCCAGCAGCTTAGATCAAGGCGCGGTTCGGAATCAGCCCCAGCATTTT.

The chain combines TRBV5-1 with TRBJ1-2, with D possibly TRBD1 on 6 matching bases. The length of the CDR3 is 14 residues. Germline CDR1 reads SGHRS; CDR2 reads YFSETQ. Trimming removed 4 bases at V and 8 bases at J, with 18 bases between. The CDR3, as DNA: TGCGCCAGCAGCCAGACAGGAGTTGGGTACGGCTACACCTTC. Translating it yields CASSQTGVGYGYTF.

This sequence joins TRBV29-1 and TRBJ1-2; a weak D match, TRBD1 (5 bases). The V gene's germline CDR1 is SQVTM and CDR2 ANQGSEA. The CDR3 has 12 amino acids. V was pared by 3 bases and J by 4 bases, with 9 bases between. CDR3 coding DNA: TGCAGCGTTGACGCGGGACCCTATGGCTACACCTTC. It yields the protein CSVDAGPYGYTF.

The chain combines TRBV7-8 with TRBJ2-7; TRBD2 aligns across 9 bases. The CDR3 is made up of 14 amino acids. With V trimmed by 3 bases and J by 8 bases, 8 bases remained unmatched. Per germline, CDR1 SGHVS and CDR2 FQNEAQ. The CDR3 is CASSLSGRLQKQYF. CDR3 DNA sequence: TGTGCCAGCAGCTTGAGCGGGAGGCTGCAGAAGCAGTACTTC. Filled out from reference TRBV7-8 and TRBJ2-7, the complete variable domain reads GAGVSQSPRYKVAKRGQDVALRCDPISGHVSLFWYQQALGQGPEFLTYFQNEAQLDKSGLPSDRFFAERPEGSVSTLKIQRTQQEDSAVYLCASSLSGRLQKQYFGPGTRLTVT.

This clone has more than one count but fewer than ten. The chain couples TRBV28 to TRBJ2-3, with 7 positions matching TRBD2. After removal of 7 bases from V and 1 base from J, the junction contained 8 bases not matched to a gene. In germline, CDR1 is MDHEN, CDR2 SYDVKM. The CDR3 is 15 residues long. The CDR3 region has the DNA TGTGCCAGCACCGAGGGAGGGACGCGCACAGATACGCAGTATTTT. This codes for CASTEGGTRTDTQYF.

The chain is built from TRBV11-3 and TRBJ2-2, with 7 bases identical to TRBD2. This CDR3 is 14 amino acids long. Germline CDR1 SGHNT, CDR2 YENEEA. The trim removed 1 base at V and 5 bases at J, leaving 1 base unmatched. The CDR3 DNA is TGTGCCAGCAGCTTAGCCGGGGGGACCGGGGAGCTGTTTTTT. Translating it yields CASSLAGGTGELFF.

This clone came up a few times. This rearrangement joins TRBV28 to TRBJ2-7, with D perhaps matching TRBD2 (6 bases). CDR1 and CDR2 from the germline V gene are MDHEN and SYDVKM. CDR3 length: 15 amino acids. V was shortened by 8 bases and J by 2 bases, with 19 bases between the two germline ends. The CDR3 DNA follows: TGTGCCAGCCACCGAACGGGAGTTAGGGCCTACGAGCAGTACTTC. Translated: CASHRTGVRAYEQYF.

This clone was seen more than once but under ten times. The J gene is TRBJ1-2, the V gene TRBV11-2; D possibly corresponds to TRBD1 (5 bases). Trimming cost V 1 base and J 8 bases, with 17 bases left between them. The CDR3 loop spans 15 amino acids. From germline, CDR1 is SGHAT and CDR2 FQNNGV. The CDR3 spells CASSLGAADSGGYTF. In DNA, the CDR3 is TGTGCCAGCAGCTTAGGGGCAGCCGACAGCGGGGGCTACACCTTC.

A word on this clone: Other DNA variants within this sample encode the same CDR3. The chain employs TRBV18 and TRBJ2-7, with 7 bases identical to TRBD1. Unmatched junction bases numbered 1, after V lost 3 bases and J lost 2 bases. CDR1 and CDR2 (germline): KGHSH, LQKENI. The CDR3 length is 13 residues. CDR3 DNA sequence: TGTGCCAGCTCACCGGGGACAGCCTACGAGCAGTACTTC. The encoded protein is CASSPGTAYEQYF.

This clone was picked up a small number of times. V usage is TRBV6-6 and J usage is TRBJ2-7; a weak D match, TRBD1 (6 bases). CDR1 and CDR2 (germline): MNHNY, SVGAGI (reference sequence). CDR3 length: 13 residues. V shed 6 bases and J shed 3 bases, with 12 bases lying between them. CDR3 nucleotide sequence: TGTGCCAGCAGCCGGTTGACAGGCTACGAGCAGTACTTC. This encodes CASSRLTGYEQYF.

This clone was counted between two and nine times. The gene calls are TRBV28 and TRBJ1-2; 12 nucleotides match TRBD1. The V segment lost 6 bases and the J segment 4 bases; nucleotides outside the gene matches: 3. Germline V gene sequence: CDR1 MDHEN, CDR2 SYDVKM. The CDR3 is 14 residues long. DNA of the CDR3: TGTGCCAGCAGGGGGACAGGGGGCTTCTATGGCTACACCTTC. Translated, it gives CASRGTGGFYGYTF.

The chain employs TRBV7-9 and TRBJ1-1; 7 bases fit TRBD1. V lost 5 bases and J lost 5; bases outside the gene matches: 5. This CDR3 is built from 13 residues. The germline gives CDR1 SEHNR, CDR2 FQNEAQ (reference sequence). CDR3 in amino acids: CASSVTGRTEAFF. The CDR3 coding sequence is TGTGCCAGCAGCGTGACAGGGAGGACTGAAGCTTTCTTT.

This chain joins TRBV7-3 and TRBJ1-2; D not certain. The CDR3 loop spans 14 amino acids. In germline, CDR1 is SGHTA, CDR2 FQGTGA. V shed 0 bases and J shed 4 bases, with 9 bases lying between them. The DNA of the CDR3 is TGTGCCAGCAGCTTAACGTTTGAGTCCTATGGCTACACCTTC. It is translated as CASSLTFESYGYTF.

This clone was picked up a small number of times. This chain joins TRBV11-3 and TRBJ2-3; 8 bases agree with TRBD2. Germline values: CDR1 SGHNT, CDR2 YENEEA. J lost 2 bases, V lost 5 bases, and 3 bases had no gene match. The CDR3 covers 14 residues. The CDR3 sequence is CASSVSGITDTQYF. CDR3 in DNA: TGTGCCAGCAGCGTTAGCGGGATCACAGATACGCAGTATTTT.

This clone occurred a few times. The chain recombines TRBV5-1 with TRBJ2-3; the match to TRBD1 covers 7 bases. The J segment lost 4 bases and the V segment lost 1 base, leaving 3 bases of the junction unmatched. Germline V gene data show CDR1 as SGHRS and CDR2 as YFSETQ. This CDR3 comprises 14 residues. The CDR3 nucleotides read TGCGCCAGCAGCTTGAGGGGGCGCGCAGATACGCAGTATTTT. This translates into CASSLRGRADTQYF.

This clone was recorded a few times. The rearrangement joins TRBV25-1 to TRBJ1-4, with D unclear. This CDR3 contains 13 residues. Germline lookup yields CDR1 MGHDK and CDR2 SYGVNS. Trimming took off 5 bases at V and 7 bases at J, with 11 bases between the two ends. The CDR3: CASSLRLSEKLFF. The CDR3 region has the DNA TGTGCCAGCAGTTTGAGGTTAAGTGAAAAACTGTTTTTT.

The genes are TRBV9 and TRBJ2-1, with D maybe TRBD2 (6 bases). Trimming took off 2 bases at V and 7 bases at J, with 13 bases between the two ends. The CDR3 contains 14 residues. Germline assignment: CDR1 SGDLS and CDR2 YYNGEE. Here the CDR3 DNA reads TGTGCCAGCAGCGTTGTGAGCGGACTAAATGAGCAGTTCTTC. It specifies CASSVVSGLNEQFF. Based on the CDR3 plus reference TRBV9 and TRBJ2-1, the full variable domain is DSGVTQTPKHLITATGQRVTLRCSPRSGDLSVYWYQQSLDQGLQFLIQYYNGEERAKGNILERFSAQQFPDLHSELNLSSLELGDSALYFCASSVVSGLNEQFFGPGTRLTVL.

This clone was detected a few times. The chain links TRBV4-3 to TRBJ2-1; D gene ambiguous. CDR3 size: 16 residues. Germline CDR1 reads LGHNA; CDR2 reads YSLEER. The ends were cut back, 4 bases at V and 9 bases at J, with 22 bases in the middle. DNA of the CDR3: TGCGCCAGCAGCCCCCTTCCGTACGGCTTGGGCGCTGAGCAGTTCTTC. This translates into CASSPLPYGLGAEQFF.

V is TRBV11-2 and J is TRBJ2-5; a possible D gene is TRBD1 (6 bases). V was shortened by 5 bases and J by 1 base, with 14 bases between the two germline ends. The germline CDR1 and CDR2 sequences are SGHAT and FQNNGV. CDR3 length: 15 amino acids. The CDR3 spells CASSPSGQLQETQYF. As DNA, the CDR3 is TGTGCCAGCAGCCCATCAGGACAGCTCCAAGAGACCCAGTACTTC.

As regards this clone: This same CDR3 is encoded by further DNA sequences in the sample. V is TRBV7-9 and J is TRBJ2-3; D is possibly TRBD2 (6 bases). The CDR3 consists of 14 residues. The V end lost 2 bases, the J end lost 1 base, and 7 bases lay between the germline ends. CDR1 and CDR2 (germline): SEHNR, FQNEAQ (reference sequence). CDR3 sequence: CASSLTGGTDTQYF. CDR3 nucleotides: TGTGCCAGCAGCTTAACGGGGGGCACAGATACGCAGTATTTT.

This clone was counted a few times. This chain joins TRBV4-2 and TRBJ2-7; TRBD2 agrees at 12 bases. The germline CDR1 and CDR2 sequences are LGHNA and YNFKEQ. Trimming took 4 bases from V and 0 from J; bases not matched to a gene: 1. This CDR3 is built from 15 residues. The CDR3 DNA is TGTGCCAGCAGCCGGACTAGCGGGATCTCCTACGAGCAGTACTTC. It translates to CASSRTSGISYEQYF.

The V gene is TRBV2, the J gene TRBJ2-4, with D possibly matching TRBD1 (5 bases). Trimming pared 6 bases from V and 11 bases from J, leaving 11 bases between. The CDR3 is 11 amino acids. Germline V CDR1 and CDR2: SNHLY, FYNNEI. CDR3 in amino acids: CASRQGDVQYF. The DNA of the CDR3 is TGTGCCAGCAGGCAAGGGGATGTTCAGTACTTC. The variable domain in full, completed from reference TRBV2 and TRBJ2-4, reads EPEVTQTPSHQVTQMGQEVILRCVPISNHLYFYWYRQILGQKVEFLVSFYNNEISEKSEIFDDQFSVERPDGSNFTLKIRSTKLEDSAMYFCASRQGDVQYFGAGTRLSVL.